This T cell receptor (beta chain) is from a study of T cell repertoires in cytomegalovirus infection. Study-level information: Carrying CMV and the relevant HLA type showed in public TCR beta signatures. Study results and caveats: Accumulated public TCR beta family frequency recognized individuals carrying CMV together with the relevant HLA.

Comment on this clonotype: Its antigen is still unknown.

MiXCR, applied by TCRdb to the reads, yields one record per CDR3 protein. The sample has 400,000 or so distinct CDR3 sequences, 30% to 40% seen once; the top ten hold about an eighth. The TCR sequence derives from a human donor in good health (CMV status not recorded). Some clones in this sample may be carry-over from other donors' samples. The material sequenced was PBMCs.

Here the CDR3 reads CASSPSAGGRGETQYF. In nucleotides, the CDR3 is TGCGCCAGCAGCCCGTCCGCTGGCGGCAGGGGCGAGACCCAGTACTTC. The chain recombines TRBV10-1 with TRBJ2-5, with a weak D call TRBD1 (6 bases). This CDR3 has 16 amino acids. Trimming took 6 bases from V and 5 from J, leaving 22 bases between them. CDR1 is WNHNN, CDR2 SYGVQD, per germline (reference sequence).